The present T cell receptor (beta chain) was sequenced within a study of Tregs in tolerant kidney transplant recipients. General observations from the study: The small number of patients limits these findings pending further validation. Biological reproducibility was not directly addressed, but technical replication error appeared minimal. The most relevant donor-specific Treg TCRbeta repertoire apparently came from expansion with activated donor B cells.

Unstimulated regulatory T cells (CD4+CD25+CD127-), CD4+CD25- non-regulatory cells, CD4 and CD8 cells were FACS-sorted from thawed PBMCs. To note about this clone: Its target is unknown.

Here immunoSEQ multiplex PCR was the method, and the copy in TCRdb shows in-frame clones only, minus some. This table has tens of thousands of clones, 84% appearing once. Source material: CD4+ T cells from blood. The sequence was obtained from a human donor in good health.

The CDR3 nucleotides are TGTGCCAGCGGACAGGACAGGGGTAGAGATACGCAGTATTTT. Protein: CASGQDRGRDTQYF. The J gene is TRBJ2-3, the V gene TRBV5-4; 9 bases align to TRBD1. The CDR3 consists of 14 residues. The germline CDR1 and CDR2 sequences are SGHNT and YYREEE (reference sequence). V lost 7 bases, J lost 5 bases, and 8 bases stayed unmatched.